The 13 T cell receptor beta chains in this list originate from one sample, sequenced in a study of blood T cell repertoires in COVID-19. Some clones are missing from TCRdb's copy, which holds only in-frame ones; the method was immunoSEQ multiplex PCR. Of under 450,000 clones listed, over 75% are singletons. Sequenced input: PBMCs or T cells enriched from blood (not recorded which). The receptors were gathered from a man in his thirties or forties who had recovered from COVID-19.

J is TRBJ1-2 and V is TRBV9, with D unresolved. The CDR3 contains 15 residues. Germline V gene lookup returns CDR1 SGDLS and CDR2 YYNGEE. The V end lost 0 bases, the J end lost 6 bases, and 15 bases lay between the germline ends. CDR3 sequence: CASSVAFLSEDGYTF. The CDR3 coding sequence is TGTGCCAGCAGCGTAGCTTTCCTATCCGAGGATGGCTACACCTTC.

The rearrangement joins TRBV30 to TRBJ1-5; 7 bases match TRBD1. The CDR3 contains 15 residues. Germline V gives CDR1 GTSNPN, CDR2 SVGIG (reference sequence). Trimming removed 7 bases from V and 3 bases from J; junction bases left unmatched: 12. CDR3: CAFRLAGGNNQPQHF. In nucleotides, the CDR3 is TGTGCCTTCCGCCTGGCAGGGGGTAACAATCAGCCCCAGCATTTT.

J is TRBJ2-6 and V is TRBV5-1; possibly TRBD2 for D (5 bases). The CDR3 runs 15 residues. Trimming took 2 bases from V and 0 from J, leaving 6 bases between them. The V gene's germline CDR1 is SGHRS and CDR2 YFSETQ. DNA for the CDR3: TGCGCCAGCAGCTTCGGGAACTCTGGGGCCAACGTCCTGACTTTC. Its translation: CASSFGNSGANVLTF.

V and J are TRBV4-1 and TRBJ2-2; D may be TRBD2 (5 bases). The germline gives CDR1 MGHRA, CDR2 YSYEKL. Trimming removed 4 bases from V and 0 bases from J, with 18 bases in between. The CDR3 spans 18 residues. As DNA, the CDR3 is TGCGCCAGCAGCCCCGGGGTCTATCCGATGCCGAACACCGGGGAGCTGTTTTTT. Amino acids: CASSPGVYPMPNTGELFF.

The rearrangement uses TRBV7-6 and TRBJ2-7; 7 nucleotides match TRBD1. The V gene end was trimmed by 4 bases and the J gene end by 3 bases; junction bases not matched to a gene: 9. Germline CDR1 is SGHVS and CDR2 is FNYEAQ. CDR3 size: 15 residues. This CDR3 is CASSSGRDRLYEQYF. The CDR3 region has the DNA TGTGCCAGCAGCTCCGGCCGGGACAGACTCTACGAGCAGTACTTC.

The chain couples TRBV24-1 to TRBJ2-2; 10 bases are a match to TRBD1. CDR3 length equals 16 residues. V lost 7 bases and J lost 2; bases outside the gene matches: 6. The germline gives CDR1 KGHDR, CDR2 SFDVKD. The CDR3 DNA reads as TGTGCCACCAGGGCCGGGGACAGGGGAAACACCGGGGAGCTGTTTTTT. It translates to CATRAGDRGNTGELFF.

Turning to this clone: In the same sample, other DNA sequences code for this CDR3. The chain couples TRBV18 to TRBJ1-2; D is undetermined. In germline, CDR1 is KGHSH, CDR2 LQKENI. The V end was cut by 3 bases, the J end by 0 bases, with 5 bases between. The CDR3 contains 13 residues. The chain's CDR3 is CASSPGANYGYTF. The CDR3 region has the DNA TGTGCCAGCTCACCGGGAGCTAACTATGGCTACACCTTC.

This clone was counted between two and nine times. The chain employs TRBV19 and TRBJ2-7; 8 nucleotides match TRBD2. Germline CDR1 is LNHDA and CDR2 is SQIVND (reference sequence). The CDR3 covers 13 residues. The junction had 5 bases not matched to a gene; V was cut back by 2 bases and J by 8 bases. The CDR3 reads CASSISGLGQQYF. CDR3 nucleotides: TGTGCCAGTAGTATATCGGGACTAGGGCAGCAGTACTTC. The full variable domain, rest sourced from reference TRBV19 and TRBJ2-7, is DGGITQSPKYLFRKEGQNVTLSCEQNLNHDAMYWYRQDPGQGLRLIYYSQIVNDFQKGDIAEGYSVSREKKESFPLTVTSAQKNPTAFYLCASSISGLGQQYFGPGTRLTVT.

The V gene is TRBV3-1 (or the pseudogene TRBV3-2), the J gene TRBJ1-1, with a possible D match to TRBD1 (5 bases). Trimming took off 1 base at V and 5 bases at J, with 11 bases between the two ends. Germline CDR1 reads LGHDT; CDR2 reads YNNKEL (reference sequence). The length of the CDR3 is 14 residues. The CDR3, as DNA: TGTGCCAGCAGCCAAGTTGGGGCGCGAACTGAAGCTTTCTTT. This translates into CASSQVGARTEAFF.

The chain has TRBV6-5 and TRBJ2-1; 8 positions agree with TRBD1. The CDR3 is 15 amino acids. CDR1 and CDR2 (germline): MNHEY, SVGAGI. J gave up 5 bases and V 3 bases, and 6 bases lay outside the gene matches. DNA for the CDR3: TGTGCCAGCAGTTATAGTGGACAGGGCAACAATGAGCAGTTCTTC. This gives the protein CASSYSGQGNNEQFF.

The CDR3 loop reads CASSKAGTGFIGNTEAFF. The CDR3 nucleotides are TGTGCCAGCAGCAAAGCCGGGACAGGGTTTATAGGGAACACTGAAGCTTTCTTT. The J gene is TRBJ1-1, the V gene TRBV7-8; 9 bases are shared with TRBD1. The CDR3 contains 18 residues. J was trimmed by 1 base and V by 5 bases; bases with no gene match: 14. The germline CDR1 and CDR2 sequences are SGHVS and FQNEAQ.

The chain carries TRBV7-6 and TRBJ2-2; no firm D call. The germline V and J ends were trimmed by 3 bases and 7 bases, with 6 bases remaining between them. This CDR3 has 12 amino acids. Looked up from germline, CDR1 is SGHVS and CDR2 is FNYEAQ. In nucleotides, the CDR3 is TGTGCCAGCAGCTTCTCCCTCGGGGAGCTGTTTTTT. Translation: CASSFSLGELFF.

Worth noting for this clone: This same CDR3 is encoded by further DNA sequences in the sample. V and J are TRBV6-5 and TRBJ1-5; possible D gene TRBD1, 5 bases. V lost 8 bases and J 2 bases, leaving 10 bases between the germline ends. The germline V gene encodes CDR1 MNHEY and CDR2 SVGAGI. The CDR3 is 13 amino acids. CDR3 amino acids: CASQGWGNQPQHF. The CDR3 nucleotides read TGTGCCAGCCAGGGTTGGGGCAATCAGCCCCAGCATTTT.